The clone carrying this T cell receptor (beta chain) has only a few counts. The data belong to a study of blood T cell repertoires in COVID-19. Overall study context: Both acute and convalescent COVID-19 samples were obtained from the United States, Italy and Spain.

Losses at the gene ends were 2 bases for V and 2 bases for J; bases not matched to a gene: 6. Germline CDR1 LNHDA, CDR2 SQIVND (reference sequence). This CDR3 comprises 17 residues. Original methodology: The authors estimated nucleated cell counts from reference gene primer amplification. Repertoires were generated with immunoSEQ multiplex PCR, while TCRdb's copy carries only in-frame clones and drops some. D and trimming come from the DNA, and the V and J calls and clone size come from that table. The sample includes about 100,000 clones, 85% of them seen just once. The chain recombines TRBV19 with TRBJ1-3; the match to TRBD1 covers 10 bases. Specimen: peripheral blood. This clonotype was obtained from a man in his 60s with acute or convalescent COVID-19. The CDR3 reads CASSIPWTGGTGNTIYF. CDR3 in DNA: TGTGCCAGTAGTATACCCTGGACAGGGGGTACTGGAAACACCATATATTTT.